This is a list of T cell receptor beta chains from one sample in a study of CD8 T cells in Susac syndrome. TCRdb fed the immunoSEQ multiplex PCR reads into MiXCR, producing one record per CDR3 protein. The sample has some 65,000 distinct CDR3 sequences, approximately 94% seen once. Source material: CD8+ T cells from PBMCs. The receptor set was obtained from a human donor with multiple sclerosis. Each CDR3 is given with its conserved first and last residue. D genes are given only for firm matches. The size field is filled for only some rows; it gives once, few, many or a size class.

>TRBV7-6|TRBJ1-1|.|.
CASSLAATTEAFF
TGTGCCAGCAGCTTAGCGGCCACAACTGAAGCTTTCTTT
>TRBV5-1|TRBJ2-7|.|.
CASSDRGPGEQYF
TGCGCCAGCAGCGACCGTGGCCCTGGGGAGCAGTACTTC
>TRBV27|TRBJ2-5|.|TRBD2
CASSLAASGGAWETQYF
TGTGCCAGCAGTCTCGCTGCTAGCGGGGGGGCCTGGGAGACCCAGTACTTC
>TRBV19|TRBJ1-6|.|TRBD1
CASRMGQSSYNSPLHF
TGTGCCAGTAGGATGGGACAGAGCTCCTATAATTCACCCCTCCACTTT
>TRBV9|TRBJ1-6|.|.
CASSVEDPGDYNSPLHF
TGTGCCAGCAGCGTAGAAGACCCAGGGGACTATAATTCACCCCTCCACTTT
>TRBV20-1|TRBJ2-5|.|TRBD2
CSARDFDLQERGGPKETQYF
TGCAGTGCTAGAGATTTTGACCTCCAGGAGCGGGGAGGGCCGAAAGAGACCCAGTACTTC
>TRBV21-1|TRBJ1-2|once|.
CASSPQGKDYGYTF
TGTGCCAGCAGCCCACAGGGTAAGGACTATGGCTACACCTTC
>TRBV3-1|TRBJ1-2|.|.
CASSQGLNSNTNYGYTF
TGTGCCAGCAGCCAAGGTCTAAACAGCAACACTAACTATGGCTACACCTTC
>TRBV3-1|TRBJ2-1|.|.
CASSPSTRDYEQFF
TGTGCCAGCAGCCCCTCCACCAGGGACTATGAGCAGTTCTTC
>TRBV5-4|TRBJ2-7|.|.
CASSGTSYEQYF
TGTGCCAGCAGCGGAACATCCTACGAGCAGTACTTC
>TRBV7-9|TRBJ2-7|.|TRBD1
CASSLTTGVYEQYF
TGTGCCAGCAGCTTAACTACAGGGGTCTACGAGCAGTACTTC
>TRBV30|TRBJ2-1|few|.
CAWGGQGAFYNEQFF
TGTGCCTGGGGGGGCCAAGGTGCCTTCTACAATGAGCAGTTCTTC
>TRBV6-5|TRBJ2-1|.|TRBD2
CASRYGLADNEQFF
TGTGCCAGCAGATACGGACTAGCGGACAATGAGCAGTTCTTC
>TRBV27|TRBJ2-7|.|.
CASRRDATYEQYF
TGTGCCAGCAGAAGGGACGCCACCTACGAGCAGTACTTC
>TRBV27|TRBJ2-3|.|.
CASTGASTDTQYF
TGTGCCAGCACTGGCGCGAGCACAGATACGCAGTATTTT
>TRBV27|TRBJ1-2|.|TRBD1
CASSLIAGGDYGYTF
TGTGCCAGCAGTTTAATCGCAGGGGGTGACTATGGCTACACCTTC
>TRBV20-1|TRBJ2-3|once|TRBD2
CSALTSRAQDTQYF
TGCAGTGCCCTGACTAGCAGGGCACAAGATACGCAGTATTTT
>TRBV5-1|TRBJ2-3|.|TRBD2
CASSLDSGGAPDTQYF
TGCGCCAGCAGCTTGGATAGCGGGGGGGCACCAGATACGCAGTATTTT
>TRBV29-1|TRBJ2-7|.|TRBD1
CSVDPTGGYEQYF
TGCAGCGTTGATCCGACAGGGGGCTACGAGCAGTACTTC
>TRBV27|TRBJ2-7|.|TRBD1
CARWDRDYEQYF
TGTGCCAGATGGGACAGGGACTACGAGCAGTACTTC
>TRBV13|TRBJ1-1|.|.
CASSPPLGGGNTEAFF
TGTGCCAGCAGCCCCCCCCTTGGGGGTGGGAACACTGAAGCTTTCTTT
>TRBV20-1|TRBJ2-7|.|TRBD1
CSARTGQSYYEQYF
TGCAGTGCTAGGACGGGACAGAGTTATTACGAGCAGTACTTC
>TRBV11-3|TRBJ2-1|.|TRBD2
CASSSTSGVYNEQFF
TGTGCCAGCAGCTCTACTAGCGGAGTGTACAATGAGCAGTTCTTC
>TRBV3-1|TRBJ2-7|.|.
CASSPLSGWGGPNSYEQYF
TGTGCCAGCAGCCCCCTCTCCGGATGGGGGGGGCCCAACTCCTACGAGCAGTACTTC
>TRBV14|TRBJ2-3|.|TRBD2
CASSQDLSGGVTDTQYF
TGTGCCAGCAGCCAAGATCTAAGCGGGGGAGTCACAGATACGCAGTATTTT
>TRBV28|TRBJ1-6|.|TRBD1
CASKGDRDYNSPLHF
TGTGCCAGCAAAGGGGACAGGGACTATAATTCACCCCTCCACTTT
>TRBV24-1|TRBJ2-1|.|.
CATSDPPGEQFF
TGTGCCACCAGTGATCCCCCAGGTGAGCAGTTCTTC
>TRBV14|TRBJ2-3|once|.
CASSQEAATWDTQYF
TGTGCCAGCAGCCAGGAAGCGGCGACGTGGGATACGCAGTATTTT
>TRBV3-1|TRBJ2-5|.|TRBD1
CASSQDLKDRLQETQYF
TGTGCCAGCAGCCAAGATCTGAAGGACAGGCTCCAAGAGACCCAGTACTTC
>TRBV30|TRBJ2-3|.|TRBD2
CAWGGLASTDTQYF
TGTGCCTGGGGGGGACTAGCCTCCACAGATACGCAGTATTTT
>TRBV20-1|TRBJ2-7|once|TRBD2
CSARGGLAGSSYEQYF
TGCAGTGCTAGAGGGGGACTAGCGGGAAGCTCCTACGAGCAGTACTTC
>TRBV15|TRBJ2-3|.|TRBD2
CATSSSGSSTDTQYF
TGTGCCACCAGTTCTAGCGGATCTAGCACAGATACGCAGTATTTT
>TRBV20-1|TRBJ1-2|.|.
CSASRRTPNTNYGYTF
TGCAGTGCTAGTCGGAGGACACCGAACACTAACTATGGCTACACCTTC
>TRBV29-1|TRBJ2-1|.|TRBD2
CSAETSGPPYNEQFF
TGCAGCGCCGAGACTAGCGGGCCGCCCTACAATGAGCAGTTCTTC
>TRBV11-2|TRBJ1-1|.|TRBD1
CASSFATGASEAFF
TGTGCCAGCAGCTTCGCCACAGGGGCGAGTGAAGCTTTCTTT
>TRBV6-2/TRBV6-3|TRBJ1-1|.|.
CASRTIQGENTEAFF
TGTGCCAGCAGGACTATACAGGGAGAAAACACTGAAGCTTTCTTT
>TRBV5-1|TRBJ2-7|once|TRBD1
CASSFTGGNEQYF
TGCGCCAGCAGCTTCACAGGGGGCAACGAGCAGTACTTC
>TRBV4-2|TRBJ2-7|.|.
CASSQDGLGGNYEQYF
TGTGCCAGCAGCCAAGATGGGCTAGGGGGGAACTACGAGCAGTACTTC
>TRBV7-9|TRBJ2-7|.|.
CASTHPTERYEQYF
TGTGCCAGCACCCACCCGACAGAGAGATACGAGCAGTACTTC
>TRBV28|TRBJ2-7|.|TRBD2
CASSLQRGYYEQYF
TGTGCCAGCAGTTTACAGCGGGGGTATTACGAGCAGTACTTC
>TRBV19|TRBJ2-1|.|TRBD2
CASSTGLAGEQFF
TGTGCCAGTAGTACGGGACTAGCGGGTGAGCAGTTCTTC
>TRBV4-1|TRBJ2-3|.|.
CASSQEFVFADTQYF
TGCGCCAGCAGCCAAGAGTTTGTGTTTGCAGATACGCAGTATTTT
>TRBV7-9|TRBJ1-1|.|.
CASSSRITEAFF
TGTGCCAGCAGCTCCCGTATCACTGAAGCTTTCTTT
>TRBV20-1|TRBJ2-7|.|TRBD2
CSASVAGAYEQYF
TGCAGTGCCTCAGTAGCGGGGGCCTACGAGCAGTACTTC
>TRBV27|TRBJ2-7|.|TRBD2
CASSPTGLAGGPRSYEQYF
TGTGCCAGCAGTCCGACTGGACTAGCGGGAGGGCCTAGATCCTACGAGCAGTACTTC
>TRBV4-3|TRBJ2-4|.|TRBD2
CASSQDVIAGTKNIQYF
TGCGCCAGCAGCCAAGATGTGATAGCGGGGACCAAAAACATTCAGTACTTC
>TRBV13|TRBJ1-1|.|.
CASSFSIEAFF
TGTGCCAGCAGCTTTAGCATTGAAGCTTTCTTT
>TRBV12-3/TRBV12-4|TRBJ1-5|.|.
CASSPDSSLQPQHF
TGTGCCAGCAGTCCAGACAGCTCTCTACAGCCCCAGCATTTT
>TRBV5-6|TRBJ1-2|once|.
CASSLDRTKSPYGYTF
TGTGCCAGCAGCTTGGATCGGACGAAGTCCCCTTATGGCTACACCTTC
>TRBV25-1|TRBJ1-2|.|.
CASSGRDGGSYYGYTF
TGTGCCAGCAGTGGGCGCGACGGCGGCTCTTACTATGGCTACACCTTC
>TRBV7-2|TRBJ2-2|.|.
CASSSRPTGVNTGELFF
TGTGCCAGCAGCTCTCGACCCACTGGGGTTAACACCGGGGAGCTGTTTTTT
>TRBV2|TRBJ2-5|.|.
CASRSRVEETQYF
TGTGCCAGCAGATCCAGGGTAGAAGAGACCCAGTACTTC
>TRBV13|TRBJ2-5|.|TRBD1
CASSRGRGETQYF
TGTGCCAGCAGCAGGGGGCGCGGGGAGACCCAGTACTTC
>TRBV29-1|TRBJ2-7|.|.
CSVEADWGFYEQYF
TGCAGCGTTGAAGCCGATTGGGGGTTCTACGAGCAGTACTTC
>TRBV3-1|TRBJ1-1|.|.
CASSLRGEDEAFF
TGTGCCAGCAGCTTAAGGGGAGAGGATGAAGCTTTCTTT
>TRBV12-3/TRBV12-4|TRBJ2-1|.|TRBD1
CASRPVTGDNEQFF
TGTGCCAGCAGACCTGTTACAGGGGACAATGAGCAGTTCTTC
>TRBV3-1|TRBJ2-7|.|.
CASSQEPYEQYF
TGTGCCAGCAGCCAAGAACCCTACGAGCAGTACTTC
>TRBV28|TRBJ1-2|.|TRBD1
CASSGTGTGLAYGYTF
TGTGCCAGCAGCGGTACCGGGACAGGGTTGGCCTATGGCTACACCTTC
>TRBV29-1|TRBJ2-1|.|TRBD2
CSVEGLAGPSAFF
TGCAGCGTTGAAGGGCTAGCGGGACCATCCGCGTTCTTC
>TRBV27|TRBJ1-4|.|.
CASSNVGLVTEKLFF
TGTGCCAGCAGTAATGTGGGACTCGTCACTGAAAAACTGTTTTTT